The present T cell receptor beta chain was sequenced within a study of T cells and Merkel cell carcinoma outcomes. Regarding the study as a whole: Reportedly, T-cell repertoire with density predicts Merkel cell carcinoma outcomes.

To note about this clone: Its antigen remains unknown.

Germline CDR1 and CDR2: SQVTM and ANQGSEA. V dropped 5 bases and J dropped 3 bases, with 19 bases sitting between them. The CDR3 runs 15 residues. Sequencing was performed with immunoSEQ multiplex PCR; in TCRdb, only in-frame clones are kept and a portion is missing. The sample lists 300 to 400 clones, about 82% occurring once. The clonotype was recovered from a human donor with Merkel cell carcinoma. Some clones in this sample may be carry-over from other donors' samples. This rearrangement joins TRBV29-1 to TRBJ1-1, with D tentatively TRBD1 (5 bases). The specimen was tumor tissue from Merkel cell carcinoma. The CDR3: CSVSRVVGLDTEAFF. CDR3 DNA: TGCAGCGTTTCGCGAGTCGTGGGGCTGGACACTGAAGCTTTCTTT.